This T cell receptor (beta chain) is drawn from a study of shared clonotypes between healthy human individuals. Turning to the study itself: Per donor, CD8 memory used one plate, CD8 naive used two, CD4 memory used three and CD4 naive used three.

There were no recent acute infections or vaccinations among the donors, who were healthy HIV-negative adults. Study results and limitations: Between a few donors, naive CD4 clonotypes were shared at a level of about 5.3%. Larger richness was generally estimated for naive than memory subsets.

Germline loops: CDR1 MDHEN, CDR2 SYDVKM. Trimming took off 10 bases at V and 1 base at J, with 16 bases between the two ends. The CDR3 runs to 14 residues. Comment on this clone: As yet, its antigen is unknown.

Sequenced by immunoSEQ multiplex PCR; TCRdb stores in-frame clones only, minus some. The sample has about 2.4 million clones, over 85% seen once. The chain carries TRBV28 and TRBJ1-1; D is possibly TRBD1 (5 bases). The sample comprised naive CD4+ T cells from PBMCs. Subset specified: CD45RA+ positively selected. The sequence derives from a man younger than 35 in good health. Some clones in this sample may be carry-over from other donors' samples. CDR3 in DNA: TGTGCCACCACCGTACGGGGCGGGAACACTGAAGCTTTCTTT. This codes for CATTVRGGNTEAFF.